This TCR beta chain comes out of a study of blood T cell repertoires in COVID-19. In its sample, this clone was seen a few times. Sequencing used immunoSEQ multiplex PCR; TCRdb keeps in-frame clones, though not all of them. The sample lists 200,000 or so clones; approximately 88% were seen once. This CDR3 contains 15 residues. Germline values: CDR1 SGHRS, CDR2 YFSETQ. V shed 4 bases, J shed 9 bases, and the junction held 14 bases outside the gene matches. Exposed study participants had met a COVID-19 case within 2 weeks before entry. The source is a woman in her 30s who had been exposed to COVID-19. The chain recombines TRBV5-1 with TRBJ2-7, with 9 bases fitting TRBD1. The sequenced material came from PBMCs or T cells enriched from blood (not recorded which). The CDR3 bases are TGCGCCAGCAGCAGACTGGGACAGGGCGAAAAAGGGCAGTACTTC. Its protein is CASSRLGQGEKGQYF.